Below, 27 T cell receptor beta chains from the same sample are listed, as sequenced in a study of regulatory and conventional T cells in RAG deficiency. Method: immunoSEQ multiplex PCR; TCRdb's copy keeps in-frame clones and lacks some. The data show approximately 7,000 clones, with 82% seen just once and over 10% held by the top ten. These sequences were also reported in another study, on regulatory T cells. As that study records: The PCR used 52 TRBV and 13 TRBJ primers.

Sequenced input: CD8+ T cells sorted from blood. The receptor set was obtained from a human donor in good health.

This chain uses TRBV9 with TRBJ2-2; 10 bases are shared with TRBD1. The CDR3 runs 16 residues. Trimming removed 3 bases from V and 1 base from J; junction bases left unmatched: 3. Per germline, CDR1 SGDLS and CDR2 YYNGEE. The CDR3 region has the DNA TGTGCCAGCAGCGCCGGGACAGGGGTGAACACCGGGGAGCTGTTTTTT. It codes for CASSAGTGVNTGELFF.

This clone was counted once. Germline and junction disagree at one end, which may indicate a read error. V and J are TRBV7-7 and TRBJ2-2; D may match TRBD1 or TRBD2 (5 bases each). CDR3 length: 15 residues. The germline V gene encodes CDR1 SSHAT and CDR2 FNYEAQ (reference sequence). The DNA for the CDR3 is TGTGCTAGCAGCCCGTGGGGGTATAACACCGGGGAGCTGTTTTTT. This gives the protein CASSPWGYNTGELFF.

J is TRBJ1-3 and V is TRBV28; a weak D match, TRBD1 (5 bases). Germline V lookup: CDR1 MDHEN, CDR2 SYDVKM. There are 15 residues in the CDR3. The ends were cut back, 3 bases at V and 2 bases at J, with 11 bases in the middle. CDR3 sequence: CASSFEGIAGNTIYF. The CDR3 region has the DNA TGTGCCAGCAGTTTCGAGGGGATCGCTGGAAACACCATATATTTT.

The V gene is TRBV4-1, the J gene TRBJ2-1; 7 bases line up with TRBD1. Germline lookup yields CDR1 MGHRA and CDR2 YSYEKL. With V trimmed by 6 bases and J by 7 bases, 9 bases remained unmatched. The CDR3 extends over 14 amino acids. In DNA, the CDR3 is TGCGCCAGCAGTCTAGGACAGGCTGGGAATGAGCAGTTCTTC. Its protein product is CASSLGQAGNEQFF.

This chain uses TRBV2 with TRBJ2-1; D is perhaps TRBD2 (7 bases). The CDR3 runs 16 residues. Germline CDR1 is SNHLY and CDR2 is FYNNEI. V lost 2 bases and J 6 bases, leaving 17 bases between the germline ends. The CDR3 reads CASSESGGYSSNEQFF. DNA for the CDR3: TGTGCCAGCAGTGAATCGGGGGGCTACTCGAGCAATGAGCAGTTCTTC.

The rearrangement links TRBV30 to TRBJ2-7; D is undetermined. This CDR3 is built from 11 residues. V shed 1 base and J shed 4 bases, with 5 bases lying between them. Germline V CDR1 and CDR2: GTSNPN, SVGIG (reference sequence). CDR3 sequence: CAWSEKYEQYF. The DNA of the CDR3 is TGTGCCTGGAGTGAGAAATACGAGCAGTACTTC.

The chain carries TRBV4-1 and TRBJ1-1; D unresolved. This CDR3 has 13 residues. The germline V and J ends were trimmed by 7 bases and 1 base, with 10 bases remaining between them. Per germline, CDR1 MGHRA and CDR2 YSYEKL. The CDR3 is CASTGRENTEAFF. The DNA of the CDR3 is TGCGCCAGCACGGGTCGGGAGAACACTGAAGCTTTCTTT.

In its sample, this clone was seen once. V and J are TRBV9 and TRBJ1-4; D not resolved. This CDR3 contains 17 residues. V was clipped by 0 bases and J by 2 bases, with 14 bases between them. Germline CDR1 is SGDLS and CDR2 is YYNGEE. The CDR3 DNA reads as TGTGCCAGCAGCGTAGCTGTCAAGGACGGGACTAATGAAAAACTGTTTTTT. This codes for CASSVAVKDGTNEKLFF.

The chain uses TRBV9 and TRBJ2-5; D remains ambiguous. Germline CDR1 reads SGDLS; CDR2 reads YYNGEE. The V and J ends lost 2 bases and 7 bases respectively, with 12 bases between them. The CDR3 loop spans 13 amino acids. The DNA of the CDR3 is TGTGCCAGCAGCGTTGACGGATCGGGGACCCAGTACTTC. Its translation: CASSVDGSGTQYF.

The rearrangement joins TRBV11-2 to TRBJ1-2; D is unresolved. The ends were cut back, 1 base at V and 2 bases at J, with 14 bases in the middle. The V gene's germline CDR1 is SGHAT and CDR2 FQNNGV. There are 16 residues in the CDR3. This CDR3 is CASSLGTESINYGYTF. The DNA for the CDR3 is TGTGCCAGCAGCTTAGGGACGGAAAGTATAAACTATGGCTACACCTTC. Looking up the rest from reference TRBV11-2 and TRBJ1-2 gives the full variable domain: EAGVAQSPRYKIIEKRQSVAFWCNPISGHATLYWYQQILGQGPKLLIQFQNNGVVDDSQLPKDRFSAERLKGVDSTLKIQPAKLEDSAVYLCASSLGTESINYGYTFGSGTRLTVV.

The chain joins TRBV4-1 to TRBJ2-5, with TRBD2 matching over 7 bases. Germline CDR1 reads MGHRA; CDR2 reads YSYEKL. V shed 0 bases, J shed 4 bases, and the junction held 5 bases outside the gene matches. The CDR3 is made up of 15 amino acids. CDR3 residues: CASSQDNGEGETQYF. CDR3 sequence (DNA): TGCGCCAGCAGCCAAGATAACGGGGAGGGAGAGACCCAGTACTTC.

Here the CDR3 DNA reads TGTGCCAGCAGTACCGGGACCCGTCCCTACGAGCAGTACTTC. This gives the protein CASSTGTRPYEQYF. V gene TRBV11-2 combines with J gene TRBJ2-7; D tentatively reads TRBD1 or TRBD2 (5 bases each). The CDR3 contains 14 residues. Germline CDR1 and CDR2: SGHAT and FQNNGV. V shed 6 bases and J shed 2 bases, with 14 bases lying between them.

The V call is TRBV6-5, the J call TRBJ1-5; TRBD1 agrees at 8 bases. J gave up 4 bases and V 6 bases, and 8 bases lay outside the gene matches. CDR1 and CDR2 (germline): MNHEY, SVGAGI. The CDR3 has 15 residues. CDR3 sequence reads: CASSRTGMGNQPQHF. The CDR3 DNA follows: TGTGCCAGCAGCCGGACAGGGATGGGGAATCAGCCCCAGCATTTT.

The chain employs TRBV4-1 and TRBJ1-6; unclear D gene. Looked up from germline, CDR1 is MGHRA and CDR2 is YSYEKL. The CDR3 contains 14 residues. Trimming stripped 8 bases from V and 0 bases from J, with 8 bases between. The CDR3 nucleotides are TGCGCCAGCGCGGAGAGCTCCTATAATTCACCCCTCCACTTT. Translation: CASAESSYNSPLHF.

This clone was detected once. J is TRBJ1-4 and V is TRBV11-2; possible D gene TRBD1, 5 bases. This CDR3 is built from 14 residues. CDR1 and CDR2 from the germline V gene are SGHAT and FQNNGV. With 5 bases removed from V and 8 bases from J, the gap between germline ends came to 15 bases. CDR3 DNA: TGTGCCAGCAGCGACTCCCGGGGACCGGAAAAACTGTTTTTT. Protein product: CASSDSRGPEKLFF.

Concerning this clone itself: The junction shows a germline mismatch at one end, possibly a read error. This chain connects TRBV5-6 to TRBJ2-7; 8 positions agree with TRBD1. The CDR3 runs to 16 residues. Germline-derived CDR1 and CDR2 are SGHDT and YYEEEE. CDR3 loop: CASSLFLGQGSNEQYF. CDR3 nucleotides: TGTGCCAGCAGCTTATTCCTAGGACAGGGCTCCAACGAGCAGTACTTC.

V is TRBV16 and J is TRBJ1-1; D is ambiguous. Germline V gene data show CDR1 as KGHSY and CDR2 as FQNENV. The V end lost 0 bases, the J end lost 6 bases, and 11 bases lay between the germline ends. The CDR3 length is 14 residues. The CDR3 spells CASSQSWEEAEAFF. In DNA form, the CDR3 reads TGTGCCAGCAGCCAATCATGGGAAGAAGCTGAAGCTTTCTTT.

The chain combines TRBV10-2 with TRBJ2-7, with D hard to call. With 6 bases removed from V and 1 base from J, the gap between germline ends came to 13 bases. The CDR3 covers 14 residues. Germline V gene sequence: CDR1 WSHSY, CDR2 SAAADI. Here the CDR3 reads CASSPTTASYEQYF. CDR3 in DNA: TGCGCCAGCAGCCCCACAACAGCGTCCTACGAGCAGTACTTC.

The chain recombines TRBV4-3 with TRBJ2-7; 7 nucleotides agree with TRBD1. This CDR3 contains 15 residues. The ends lost 4 bases at V and 2 bases at J; junction bases unmatched: 8. The germline V gene encodes CDR1 LGHNA and CDR2 YSLEER. CDR3 in amino acids: CASSPNGQAAYEQYF. In DNA form, the CDR3 reads TGCGCCAGCAGCCCAAACGGACAGGCCGCCTACGAGCAGTACTTC.

The rearrangement links TRBV19 to TRBJ1-1; D possibly corresponds to TRBD1 (6 bases). The V gene lost 5 bases and the J gene lost 3 bases, with 16 bases spanning the gap. The CDR3 is made up of 15 amino acids. Germline values: CDR1 LNHDA, CDR2 SQIVND (reference sequence). CDR3 amino acids: CASSFRTETHTEAFF. In DNA form, the CDR3 reads TGTGCCAGTAGTTTCCGGACAGAGACACACACTGAAGCTTTCTTT.

This clone has a single count. The chain recombines TRBV28 with TRBJ1-5, with TRBD1 matching 7 bases. This CDR3 is 16 amino acids long. Germline values: CDR1 MDHEN, CDR2 SYDVKM. J gave up 6 bases and V 3 bases, and 11 bases lay outside the gene matches. DNA of the CDR3: TGTGCCAGCAGTTTCCCTTTCACAGGGGAAGGTCAGCCCCAGCATTTT. Residues: CASSFPFTGEGQPQHF. Complete variable domain (other parts from reference TRBV28 and TRBJ1-5): DVKVTQSSRYLVKRTGEKVFLECVQDMDHENMFWYRQDPGLGLRLIYFSYDVKMKEKGDIPEGYSVSREKKERFSLILESASTNQTSMYLCASSFPFTGEGQPQHFGDGTRLSIL.

V usage is TRBV9 and J usage is TRBJ2-5; D is unresolved. Germline CDR1 SGDLS, CDR2 YYNGEE. The germline V and J ends were trimmed by 0 bases and 4 bases, with 13 bases remaining between them. There are 15 residues in the CDR3. Here the CDR3 DNA reads TGTGCCAGCAGCGTAGTCGGTAGCAGACTAGAGACCCAGTACTTC. Translated: CASSVVGSRLETQYF.

This chain joins TRBV30 and TRBJ1-6; 10 bases are shared with TRBD1. Germline CDR1 GTSNPN, CDR2 SVGIG (reference sequence). Trimming at V came to 2 bases and at J to 7 bases, leaving 2 bases not matched to a gene. The CDR3 covers 14 residues. Written as DNA, the CDR3 is TGTGCCTGGAGTCCGGGACAGGGGAATTCACCCCTCCACTTT. The encoded protein is CAWSPGQGNSPLHF.

The chain has TRBV7-9 and TRBJ2-7; D is possibly TRBD2 (5 bases). The CDR3 length is 13 residues. Germline CDR1 is SEHNR and CDR2 is FQNEAQ (reference sequence). The V gene lost 6 bases and the J gene lost 0 bases, with 9 bases spanning the gap. This chain's CDR3 is CASRAGLSYEQYF. The DNA of the CDR3 is TGTGCCAGCAGGGCAGGACTCTCCTACGAGCAGTACTTC.

The CDR3 coding sequence is TGTGCCAGCGTGAAAGGGTCCTCGTCGACCTACGAGCAGTACTTC. This sequence encodes CASVKGSSSTYEQYF. This chain uses TRBV2 with TRBJ2-7; D is uncertain. Germline V gene data show CDR1 as SNHLY and CDR2 as FYNNEI. The germline V and J ends were trimmed by 8 bases and 2 bases, with 19 bases remaining between them. CDR3 length: 15 residues.

This sequence joins TRBV27 and TRBJ1-5; no clear D. CDR3 length: 13 residues. Germline V CDR1 and CDR2: MNHEY, SMNVEV (reference sequence). Trimming took 3 bases from V and 6 from J, leaving 9 bases between them. The CDR3 sequence is CASSFLPTQPQHF. CDR3 coding DNA: TGTGCCAGCAGTTTCTTACCCACTCAGCCCCAGCATTTT.

V usage is TRBV7-9 and J usage is TRBJ2-3, with no clear D. V was trimmed by 2 bases and J by 4 bases, leaving 25 bases between them. Germline assignment: CDR1 SEHNR and CDR2 FQNEAQ (reference sequence). The CDR3 sequence is 19 residues long. The CDR3, as DNA: TGTGCCAGCAGCTTACCATCCAGGACCGACCGAGTTCGCGCAGATACGCAGTATTTT. Protein: CASSLPSRTDRVRADTQYF.